This T cell receptor beta chain was recovered during a study of a mutant IDH1 vaccine in newly diagnosed glioma (dated by TCRdb to the early 2020s). Background on the whole study: Eight vaccinations were administered to patients in weeks 1, 3, 5, 7, 11, 15, 19 and 23, corresponding to visits V03 through V10. Vaccination was initiated 4-6 weeks after radiotherapy alone, or concurrently with temozolomide cycles in the chemotherapy-containing groups. Of the roughly 34 treated patients, approximately 62% were male and approximately 38% were female, and the mean age was around 40 years. Before enrollment, patients had received standard therapy of radiotherapy alone, temozolomide alone, or radiochemotherapy with temozolomide; most received the combination. Six visits were used for peripheral blood collection: V03 (baseline), V05, V07, V10, V12 and V13. For exploratory analyses, around 23 treated patients had longitudinal TCRB deep sequencing done wherever samples were available. What the authors observed across the whole study: Selection of PBMC samples for TCRB deep sequencing was based on availability. The authors stated that sample limitations prevented analyses of patient blood samples from being reproduced. Vaccine-induced immune responses across multiple MHC alleles were detected in over 85% of patients. Pseudoprogression appeared unrelated to alterations in the top peripheral T cell clonotypes detected by TCRB sequencing.

CDR1 and CDR2 are drawn from the germline V gene: SGDLS, YYNGEE. The CDR3 numbers 12 residues from cysteine through phenylalanine. Only the CDR3 portion is preserved as DNA: 36 bases, with reading frame beginning at the first base. Trimming at the junction amounts to 3 bases on V and 6 bases on J, and the germline ends lie 7 bases apart. Receptor libraries were prepared by the immunoSEQ multiplex PCR assay. Rearranged TCR beta chain sequences were amplified using the hsTCRB Kit according to the manufacturer's protocol. Sequencing of TCRB libraries was carried out on an Illumina MiSeq. As for the original processing: The proprietary platform of the kit vendor was used for demultiplexing, trimming and gene mapping. The table was pulled from immuneACCESS by TCRdb, which kept in-frame rearrangements only. Such tables lose some clones; where checked, under half of the loss comes from unresolved V genes, and the rest has no known cause. Clonal size and the V and J genes are those of that table, whereas D and trimming came from the DNA. This sample holds tens of thousands of clones; 80% to 85% were observed only once. The ten largest clonotypes hold approximately 8% of the sample.

The meaning of the sample's time point label: week 23, last vaccination. Every vaccine dose consisted of 300 ug of a 20-mer mutant IDH1 peptide in Montanide, administered subcutaneously together with topical imiquimod. Newly diagnosed WHO grade 3 or 4 IDH1-mutant astrocytomas showing loss of nuclear ATRX were present in the donors. The samples were drawn from NOA16, a multicentre, single-arm, open-label phase I trial in Germany that tested a mutant IDH1 peptide vaccine in humans for the first time. Genomic DNA for TCRB sequencing was extracted from EDTA blood using the DNeasy Blood and Tissue Kit. Comment on this clone: It lacks a known antigen. No quality values exist for individual bases; no much larger clone is one base distant.

The receptor comes from a woman aged 40 to 50 with glioma. Some clones in this sample may be carry-over from other donors' samples. The sequence is built from TRBV9 and TRBJ2-1; the D region is possibly TRBD1 or TRBD2, each matching across 6 bases. The sample here was PBMCs, taken from a glioma patient whose treatment included an IDH1 peptide vaccine. The CDR3 sequence is CASSEGGNEQFF. The bases are TGTGCCAGCAGCGAGGGGGGCAATGAGCAGTTCTTC.